The rows below give T cell receptor beta chains drawn from one sample of a study of T cell responses to AZD1222 COVID-19 vaccine. Measured with immunoSEQ multiplex PCR; TCRdb has only the in-frame clones, and not every one. The sample has under 200,000 clones; 85% to 95% are singletons. Material: peripheral blood, obtained 28 days after the second dose of the MenACWY control vaccine. Source of these receptors: an adult who received the MenACWY meningococcal vaccine as a control. Each CDR3 is given with its conserved first and last residue. The order of the fields is D gene, J gene, clone size, V gene, CDR3 DNA, CDR3 protein. D genes are given only for firm matches. Where a row states a size, it is once, few, many or the class of an expanded clone; other rows omit it.

NA TRBJ2-1 NA TRBV19 TGTGCCAGTAGCCAGACTAGGATTGATGAGCAGTTCTTC CASSQTRIDEQFF
TRBD2 TRBJ2-1 NA TRBV19 TGTGCCAGTACCCGCCCTAGCGGGAAGTACAATGAGCAGTTCTTC CASTRPSGKYNEQFF
NA TRBJ1-3 NA TRBV18 TGTGCCAGCTCACCACTTGGGGAAAGAGGAAACACCATATATTTT CASSPLGERGNTIYF
NA TRBJ1-4 NA TRBV19 TGTGCCACGAGAGAAGGTCGGGGTGAAAAACTGTTTTTT CATREGRGEKLFF
TRBD1 TRBJ2-7 once TRBV28 TGTGCCAGCGTTGCCCGGACAGGGGATGTGTACGAGCAGTACTTC CASVARTGDVYEQYF
TRBD2 TRBJ2-2 NA TRBV19 TGTGCCAGTACCCGTGTTGGGGTACTAGCGGTAACCGGGGAGCTGTTTTTT CASTRVGVLAVTGELFF
TRBD1 TRBJ1-1 NA TRBV27 TGTGCCAGCAGTTTAGTCGGGTTGGGGACAGGGCCCCCTGAGGCTTTCTTT CASSLVGLGTGPPEAFF
NA TRBJ1-2 NA TRBV5-6 TGTGCCAGCAGCCTCCTACAGCTTAACTATGGCTACACCTTC CASSLLQLNYGYTF
NA TRBJ2-3 NA TRBV30 TGTGCCTGGAGTCCCCAGGGATACACAGATACGCAGTATTTT CAWSPQGYTDTQYF
NA TRBJ2-7 NA TRBV5-6 TGTGCCAGCAGCGTCAGCGGCTACGAGCAGTACTTC CASSVSGYEQYF
NA TRBJ1-3 NA TRBV7-9 TGTGCCAGCAGCTTAGCGTCCGACGGTAACACCATATATTTT CASSLASDGNTIYF
NA TRBJ1-1 NA TRBV7-9 TGTGCCAGCCTCGCGTCAGGCATGAACACTGAAGCTTTCTTT CASLASGMNTEAFF
TRBD2 TRBJ2-3 once TRBV16 TGTGCCAGCACCCGGGACTATGAACATACGCAGTATTTT CASTRDYEHTQYF
TRBD1 TRBJ1-5 NA TRBV19 TGTGCCAGTAGTATTCAGGGACAGGGAAGTCGGCAGCCCCAGCATTTT CASSIQGQGSRQPQHF
TRBD1 TRBJ1-2 NA TRBV27 TGTGCCAGCAGTCCCGGGACAGGCCTGACCTTTTTGAATGGCTACACCTTC CASSPGTGLTFLNGYTF
TRBD1 TRBJ1-1 once TRBV29-1 TGCAGCGTCGGGACAGGGAGTTGGGGGACTGAAGCTTTCTTT CSVGTGSWGTEAFF
TRBD1 TRBJ1-1 NA TRBV7-9 TGTGCCAGCAGCCGGGACAGCGGAGGGGCTTTCTTT CASSRDSGGAFF
TRBD2 TRBJ2-3 NA TRBV27 TGTGCCAGCAGTTTATGGGCTAGCGGGAGATCAGATACGCAGTATTTT CASSLWASGRSDTQYF
TRBD1 TRBJ1-2 few TRBV5-4 TGTGCCAGCAGCTCCCCGAGGGGGCAAGACTATGGCTACACCTTC CASSSPRGQDYGYTF
NA TRBJ1-4 once TRBV18 TGTGCCAGCTCACCGGCCGACGGTACAACTAATGAAAAACTGTTTTTT CASSPADGTTNEKLFF
NA TRBJ2-3 NA TRBV6-5 TGTGCCAGCATGGTTAGGTCAGATACGCAGTATTTT CASMVRSDTQYF
TRBD1 TRBJ1-1 NA TRBV7-2 TGTGCCAGCAGCCTCACAGGGGGCGGCACTGAAGCTTTCTTT CASSLTGGGTEAFF
NA TRBJ1-1 NA TRBV7-2 TGTGCCAGCAGCTTAAAAGGTGGGCAGGGTACTGAAGCTTTCTTT CASSLKGGQGTEAFF
NA TRBJ1-2 NA TRBV16 TGTGCCAGCAGCCAATTGGAGCAGTATGGCTACACCTTC CASSQLEQYGYTF
TRBD2 TRBJ2-2 NA TRBV14 TGTGCCAGCAGCCAAGGGGCGGGAGGGCCGATCGGGGAGCTGTTTTTT CASSQGAGGPIGELFF
NA TRBJ1-1 NA TRBV6-2/TRBV6-3 TGTGCCAGCAGTTACCCCCCCACTGAAGCTTTCTTT CASSYPPTEAFF
NA TRBJ1-1 NA TRBV2 TGTGCCAGCAGTTTTGGGACGGCTGAAGCTTTCTTT CASSFGTAEAFF
NA TRBJ2-1 NA TRBV12-3/TRBV12-4 TGTGCCAGCCTAAGGGGGACCTACAATGAGCAGTTCTTC CASLRGTYNEQFF
TRBD2 TRBJ2-2 NA TRBV9 TGTGCCAGCAGCGTCCTGCTAGCGGGAGGAACCGGGGAGCTGTTTTTT CASSVLLAGGTGELFF